This TCR beta chain was identified during a study of shared clonotypes between healthy human individuals. Study summary: Sampling drew on donors who were a couple of women and a few men aged 18 to 49. Study-level findings and limits: The authors expected sequencing depth to affect clonotype sharing among donors. Donors were few, which limited the genetic and exposure-history diversity represented.

The donors, all of them Caucasian adults, lived in Nashville, Tennessee. Sequencing used immunoSEQ multiplex PCR; TCRdb keeps in-frame clones, though not all of them. Of approximately 500,000 clones listed, approximately 81% are singletons. The CDR3 consists of 13 residues. The germline gives CDR1 SNHLY, CDR2 FYNNEI. Trimming shortened V by 4 bases and J by 7 bases, and 11 bases separated the two germline ends. To note about this clone: Its antigen is currently unknown.

Specimen: PBMCs. The V call is TRBV2, the J call TRBJ1-5; D possibly corresponds to TRBD1 (5 bases). The sequence was obtained from a middle-aged woman in good health. Some clones in this sample may be carry-over from other donors' samples. The CDR3 region has the DNA TGTGCCAGCAGTGTCAGGGTTGAGCAGCCCCAGCATTTT. Protein sequence: CASSVRVEQPQHF.